The T cell receptor (beta chain) under discussion was sequenced for a study of T cell changes during pregnancy in multiple sclerosis. TCRdb keeps only in-frame clones here, not all; method: immunoSEQ multiplex PCR. This sample has tens of thousands of clones, with around 93% found just once. The J segment lost 5 bases and the V segment lost 0 bases, leaving 13 bases of the junction unmatched. The CDR3 totals 18 residues. Germline-derived CDR1 and CDR2 are SGHNT and YYREEE (reference sequence). The sample was CD4+ T cells from peripheral blood mononuclear cells, taken after pregnancy. The receptor's source is a female donor with multiple sclerosis, enrolled in a pregnancy study. This sequence joins TRBV5-4 and TRBJ2-1, with 8 bases matching TRBD2. The CDR3 DNA sequence: TGTGCCAGCAGCTTGGGTTTTGCGGGGGGAGTGGTGGACAATGAGCAGTTCTTC. Protein sequence: CASSLGFAGGVVDNEQFF.